The 11 T cell receptor beta chains presented below share a single source sample, sequenced in a study of siplizumab effects on memory and regulatory T cells. Coculturing was carried out on the mixed lymphocyte reaction cells. It lasted around 6 days and was done at 37°C. These receptors are not linked to any known antigen. Libraries were prepared by immunoSEQ multiplex PCR; TCRdb keeps only in-frame clonotypes and omits some of them. The data show 9,500 to 10,000 clones, about 40% seen once. The sequenced material came from CFSE-low (dividing) CD4+ T cells sorted from an allogeneic mixed lymphocyte reaction. The receptors originated from a human donor in good health; the cells came from an allogeneic mixed lymphocyte reaction.

A few counts support this clone. The chain links TRBV6-5 to TRBJ1-2; 8 nucleotides line up with TRBD1. From germline, CDR1 is MNHEY and CDR2 SVGAGI. The CDR3 contains 14 residues. The V segment lost 5 bases and the J segment 4 bases; nucleotides outside the gene matches: 6. The CDR3 reads CASSQGAQVYGYTF. CDR3 coding DNA: TGTGCCAGCAGTCAGGGGGCGCAGGTCTATGGCTACACCTTC.

This clone has only a few counts. The chain couples TRBV2 to TRBJ2-1; D might be TRBD2 (5 bases). The CDR3 loop spans 14 amino acids. V was trimmed by 8 bases and J by 0 bases, leaving 11 bases between them. Germline CDR1 and CDR2: SNHLY and FYNNEI. Here the CDR3 reads CASVDSSSYNEQFF. CDR3 in DNA: TGTGCCAGCGTGGACTCGAGCTCCTACAATGAGCAGTTCTTC.

The chain employs TRBV6-6 and TRBJ2-4; D remains unclear. The germline CDR1 and CDR2 sequences are MNHNY and SVGAGI (reference sequence). V dropped 2 bases and J dropped 1 base, with 9 bases sitting between them. The CDR3 loop spans 15 amino acids. The CDR3, as DNA: TGTGCCAGCAGTTACGGCGAGGTGGCCAAAAACATTCAGTACTTC. Translating gives CASSYGEVAKNIQYF.

This clone has only a few counts. This chain uses TRBV5-4 with TRBJ2-3, with TRBD2 matching over 7 bases. V was clipped by 2 bases and J by 5 bases; unmatched bases: 8. This CDR3 is built from 15 residues. CDR1 and CDR2 from the germline V gene are SGHNT and YYREEE (reference sequence). The DNA of the CDR3 is TGTGCCAGCAGCTTCCAGCGGGGAGTTGTAGATACGCAGTATTTT. Translating it yields CASSFQRGVVDTQYF.

This clone counts as medium-sized. This chain uses TRBV18 with TRBJ1-1, with D unresolved. CDR3 length equals 13 residues. The V end was cut by 5 bases, the J end by 1 base, with 8 bases between. Germline CDR1 KGHSH, CDR2 LQKENI. CDR3: CASSSKPNTEAFF. CDR3 DNA: TGTGCCAGCTCATCCAAGCCGAACACTGAAGCTTTCTTT.

This clone came up a few times. The rearrangement links TRBV19 to TRBJ2-1, with 7 bases fitting TRBD2. The trim removed 5 bases at V and 5 bases at J, leaving 12 bases unmatched. CDR3 length: 16 amino acids. Looked up from germline, CDR1 is LNHDA and CDR2 is SQIVND (reference sequence). The CDR3 loop reads CASSSLGGRANNEQFF. The CDR3 coding sequence is TGTGCCAGTAGTTCTCTGGGGGGGAGGGCCAACAATGAGCAGTTCTTC.

This clone was observed a few times. V gene TRBV10-3 combines with J gene TRBJ1-5; D is unresolved. The germline V gene encodes CDR1 ENHRY and CDR2 SYGVKD. Deletions cut 0 bases from V and 9 bases from J, with 9 bases between. CDR3 size: 13 residues. The CDR3 region has the DNA TGTGCCATCAGTGAGTCGAAGGGAAGGCCCCAGCATTTT. Translation gives CAISESKGRPQHF.

The chain has TRBV7-3 and TRBJ2-1; 12 positions agree with TRBD2. The germline V gene has CDR1 SGHTA and CDR2 FQGTGA. Trimming cost V 1 base and J 10 bases; bases outside gene matches: 5. This CDR3 has 15 residues. The CDR3 DNA reads as TGTGCCAGCAGCTTAATGTCTAGCGGGAGGGGCGAGCAGTTCTTC. Its translation is CASSLMSSGRGEQFF.

The V and J genes are TRBV7-2 and TRBJ2-2, with 8 positions matching TRBD2. Trimming took 5 bases from V and 4 from J; bases not matched to a gene: 6. The CDR3 length is 15 residues. CDR1 SGHTA and CDR2 FQGNSA come from the germline V gene. The CDR3 region has the DNA TGTGCCAGCAGCGTTAGCGGGGTGGGCACCGGGGAGCTGTTTTTT. Amino acid sequence: CASSVSGVGTGELFF.

The V gene is TRBV7-9, the J gene TRBJ2-2; the match to TRBD1 covers 9 bases. The V and J ends lost 1 base and 8 bases, in that order; junction bases with no gene match: 17. Germline V gives CDR1 SEHNR, CDR2 FQNEAQ (reference sequence). The CDR3 length is 19 residues. The CDR3 region has the DNA TGTGCCAGCAGCTTAGTTTTTGGCACAGGGGGCAAGGTTCCTGGGGAGCTGTTTTTT. Its translation is CASSLVFGTGGKVPGELFF.

This clone is categorized as medium-sized. The chain has TRBV6-5 and TRBJ2-3; D tentatively fits TRBD1 or TRBD2 (5 bases each). In germline, CDR1 is MNHEY, CDR2 SVGAGI. The ends were cut back, 4 bases at V and 6 bases at J, with 20 bases in the middle. The CDR3 totals 16 residues. This CDR3 reads CASSSPRRGAGDTQYF. DNA of the CDR3: TGTGCCAGCAGTTCCCCCCGACGAGGGGCGGGCGATACGCAGTATTTT.